This entry lists 31 T cell receptor beta chains sequenced from one sample in a study of blood T cell repertoires in COVID-19. Profiled with immunoSEQ multiplex PCR; TCRdb holds only in-frame clones, not every one. The table includes 60,000 to 65,000 clones, roughly 78% detected once. Sequenced sample: peripheral blood. These receptors were obtained from a man aged 55 to 70 with COVID-19, enrolled during active disease.

CDR3 DNA sequence: TGTGCCAGCAGCCTCAGGGGCGGCTACTATGGCTACACCTTC. Its translation is CASSLRGGYYGYTF. The V call is TRBV3-1 (or the pseudogene TRBV3-2), the J call TRBJ1-2, with D maybe TRBD1 (6 bases). This CDR3 has 14 residues. V lost 4 bases and J lost 3, with 12 bases in between. Germline CDR1 LGHDT, CDR2 YNNKEL (reference sequence).

The CDR3 loop reads CASSLAGGDLHYGYTF. CDR3 sequence (DNA): TGTGCCAGCAGCTTAGCAGGGGGGGACCTCCACTATGGCTACACCTTC. The chain has TRBV7-9 and TRBJ1-2, with a possible D match to TRBD1 (6 bases). CDR1 is SEHNR and CDR2 is FQNEAQ in the germline V gene (reference sequence). The ends were cut back, 0 bases at V and 3 bases at J, with 14 bases in the middle. The CDR3 is made up of 16 amino acids.

This clone was found once. This rearrangement joins TRBV10-1 to TRBJ1-1; 9 bases are a match to TRBD1. V shed 6 bases, J shed 0 bases, and the junction held 2 bases outside the gene matches. In germline, CDR1 is WNHNN, CDR2 SYGVQD (reference sequence). This CDR3 contains 14 residues. The CDR3 bases are TGCGCCAGCAGCCGGACAGGGGTGAACACTGAAGCTTTCTTT. Protein sequence: CASSRTGVNTEAFF.

The CDR3 DNA reads TGTGCCAGCAGCGGGTCCGGGACAGGGAATTCCGAGCAGTACTTC. Translating gives CASSGSGTGNSEQYF. This chain uses TRBV9 with TRBJ2-7; TRBD1 matches 9 bases. Germline V gene data show CDR1 as SGDLS and CDR2 as YYNGEE. The CDR3 length is 15 residues. J was trimmed by 6 bases and V by 3 bases; bases with no gene match: 10.

The chain joins TRBV12-5 to TRBJ2-7; 7 bases are a match to TRBD1. The germline V gene has CDR1 LGHNT and CDR2 FRNRAP. This CDR3 has 18 residues. The V gene end was trimmed by 1 base and the J gene end by 2 bases; junction bases not matched to a gene: 14. The CDR3 reads CASGLATLQDRLPYEQYF. CDR3 DNA sequence: TGTGCTAGTGGTTTGGCTACCCTTCAGGACAGGCTTCCCTACGAGCAGTACTTC. Supplemented by reference TRBV12-5 and TRBJ2-7, the full variable domain reads DARVTQTPRHKVTEMGQEVTMRCQPILGHNTVFWYRQTMMQGLELLAYFRNRAPLDDSGMPKDRFSAEMPDATLATLKIQPSEPRDSAVYFCASGLATLQDRLPYEQYFGPGTRLTVT.

The rearrangement links TRBV27 to TRBJ2-5, with 8 bases aligning to TRBD1. CDR3 length: 15 residues. CDR1 is MNHEY, CDR2 SMNVEV, per germline (reference sequence). Trimming took 5 bases from V and 7 from J; bases not matched to a gene: 12. In DNA form, the CDR3 reads TGTGCCAGCAGTACAAACGGACAGGGTATAGGGACCCAGTACTTC. This translates into CASSTNGQGIGTQYF.

J is TRBJ2-3 and V is TRBV18, with 7 bases matching TRBD2. CDR1 and CDR2 (germline): KGHSH, LQKENI. The length of the CDR3 is 14 residues. The ends lost 3 bases at V and 4 bases at J; junction bases unmatched: 4. This CDR3 reads CASSPSGDPDTQYF. CDR3 DNA sequence: TGTGCCAGCTCACCCAGCGGGGATCCAGATACGCAGTATTTT.

The chain combines TRBV10-3 with TRBJ1-1; no clear D. CDR3 length: 12 amino acids. Looked up from germline, CDR1 is ENHRY and CDR2 is SYGVKD. V gave up 3 bases and J gave up 11 bases, with 13 bases separating them. The CDR3 spells CAISDSLTEAFF. The CDR3 DNA sequence: TGTGCCATCAGTGATTCACTGACGGAGGCTTTCTTT.

The V call is TRBV9, the J call TRBJ2-1; 8 nucleotides agree with TRBD1. This CDR3 has 15 residues. Germline CDR1 and CDR2: SGDLS and YYNGEE. V shed 4 bases and J 3 bases; nucleotides not matched to a gene: 6. The CDR3 DNA follows: TGTGCCAGCAGCTACGGACAGGGTGTCTACAATGAGCAGTTCTTC. Encoded protein: CASSYGQGVYNEQFF.

The J gene is TRBJ2-1, the V gene TRBV19; 10 bases match TRBD2. The germline V gene has CDR1 LNHDA and CDR2 SQIVND (reference sequence). The CDR3 is 16 residues long. Unmatched junction bases numbered 9, after V lost 5 bases and J lost 5 bases. The CDR3 nucleotides are TGTGCCAGTAGTTTAGGACTAGCGGTTACTAACAATGAGCAGTTCTTC. Translation: CASSLGLAVTNNEQFF.

The chain recombines TRBV7-3 with TRBJ2-3; D is perhaps TRBD1 (6 bases). The CDR3 contains 15 residues. The V end was cut by 5 bases, the J end by 4 bases, with 16 bases between. The germline gives CDR1 SGHTA, CDR2 FQGTGA. The CDR3 protein is CASSPSGQNPDTQYF. The CDR3 nucleotides are TGTGCCAGCAGCCCAAGCGGACAGAATCCAGATACGCAGTATTTT.

To note about this clone: Additional DNA sequences in this sample encode the identical CDR3. The chain joins TRBV10-3 to TRBJ2-5; D may be TRBD1 (6 bases). Germline lookup yields CDR1 ENHRY and CDR2 SYGVKD. The CDR3 totals 13 residues. V lost 0 bases and J lost 5, with 7 bases in between. The CDR3 sequence: CAISESRGETQYF. CDR3 DNA: TGTGCCATCAGTGAGTCGAGGGGGGAGACCCAGTACTTC.

The chain is built from TRBV3-1 (or the pseudogene TRBV3-2) and TRBJ1-5; no firm D call. The length of the CDR3 is 15 residues. V shed 0 bases and J shed 3 bases, with 9 bases lying between them. Looked up from germline, CDR1 is LGHDT and CDR2 is YNNKEL (reference sequence). The CDR3 DNA sequence: TGTGCCAGCAGCCAAGATATACGGTCCAATCAGCCCCAGCATTTT. Residues: CASSQDIRSNQPQHF.

This clone was detected once. The gene calls are TRBV19 and TRBJ1-2; the D gene is possibly TRBD1 (5 bases). The V end was cut by 1 base, the J end by 4 bases, with 13 bases between. This CDR3 contains 15 residues. In germline, CDR1 is LNHDA, CDR2 SQIVND (reference sequence). CDR3: CASSIGRVGRYGYTF. The CDR3 DNA sequence: TGTGCCAGTAGTATAGGCAGGGTGGGCCGCTATGGCTACACCTTC. Based on the CDR3 plus reference TRBV19 and TRBJ1-2, the full variable domain is DGGITQSPKYLFRKEGQNVTLSCEQNLNHDAMYWYRQDPGQGLRLIYYSQIVNDFQKGDIAEGYSVSREKKESFPLTVTSAQKNPTAFYLCASSIGRVGRYGYTFGSGTRLTVV.

The chain combines TRBV5-6 with TRBJ1-2; 9 bases line up with TRBD1. The germline CDR1 and CDR2 sequences are SGHDT and YYEEEE. J was trimmed by 7 bases and V by 3 bases; bases with no gene match: 7. The CDR3 is 14 amino acids. The CDR3 is CASSSLQGASGYTF. CDR3 nucleotide sequence: TGTGCCAGCAGCTCCCTACAGGGGGCGTCTGGCTACACCTTC.

The rearrangement uses TRBV5-1 and TRBJ1-1; 7 bases line up with TRBD1. This CDR3 contains 14 residues. V trimming: 4 bases; J trimming: 6 bases; junction bases outside the gene matches: 9. Germline-derived CDR1 and CDR2 are SGHRS and YFSETQ. As DNA, the CDR3 is TGCGCCAGCAGCGCTGGGACAGTTGCGGCTGAAGCTTTCTTT. This gives the protein CASSAGTVAAEAFF.

V is TRBV5-1 and J is TRBJ2-7, with TRBD1 matching over 9 bases. CDR1 and CDR2 from the germline V gene are SGHRS and YFSETQ. Germline trimming cut 0 bases from V and 3 bases from J; bases unmatched to any gene: 7. CDR3 length: 16 residues. CDR3 in amino acids: CASSLAMGQGDYEQYF. DNA for the CDR3: TGCGCCAGCAGCTTGGCCATGGGACAGGGAGACTACGAGCAGTACTTC.

The chain has TRBV3-1 (or the pseudogene TRBV3-2) and TRBJ2-7; tentative D call: TRBD2 (5 bases). The CDR3 length is 13 residues. The ends were cut back, 4 bases at V and 6 bases at J, with 13 bases in the middle. Germline loops: CDR1 LGHDT, CDR2 YNNKEL (reference sequence). The CDR3 bases are TGTGCCAGCAGCCTATTGGGGAGCTCCGAGCAGTACTTC. Amino acid sequence: CASSLLGSSEQYF.

The chain uses TRBV24-1 and TRBJ2-1; 8 bases agree with TRBD1. Germline values: CDR1 KGHDR, CDR2 SFDVKD. The CDR3 extends over 17 amino acids. Trimming removed 4 bases from V and 8 bases from J; junction bases left unmatched: 15. This CDR3 is CATSDPRGRQGIDEQFF. The CDR3 coding sequence is TGTGCCACCAGTGACCCTAGGGGGAGACAGGGGATCGATGAGCAGTTCTTC.

The chain has TRBV2 and TRBJ1-6, with a tentative D call TRBD1 (5 bases). Germline loops: CDR1 SNHLY, CDR2 FYNNEI. CDR3 length: 15 residues. Trimming left V 2 bases short and J 8 bases short, with 13 bases between. Here the CDR3 reads CASSEIEQGYSPLHF. The CDR3, as DNA: TGTGCCAGCAGTGAAATCGAGCAGGGTTATTCACCCCTCCACTTT.

DNA of the CDR3: TGTGCCAGCAGCCAAGTGGGGGCATCCTACAATGAGCAGTTCTTC. Translating it yields CASSQVGASYNEQFF. The V and J genes are TRBV4-2 and TRBJ2-1; maybe TRBD1 (6 bases). Germline lookup yields CDR1 LGHNA and CDR2 YNFKEQ. The CDR3 has 15 residues. Trimming left V 1 base short and J 1 base short, with 8 bases between.

The chain recombines TRBV13 with TRBJ1-3, with 10 bases identical to TRBD1. CDR1 and CDR2 (germline): PRHDT, FYEKMQ (reference sequence). This CDR3 contains 16 residues. V shed 5 bases, J shed 8 bases, and the junction held 12 bases outside the gene matches. The CDR3 is CASSDRQGAARDTIYF. In nucleotides, the CDR3 is TGTGCCAGCAGCGACCGACAGGGGGCGGCCCGTGACACCATATATTTT. The whole variable domain, filled in from reference TRBV13 and TRBJ1-3, reads AAGVIQSPRHLIKEKRETATLKCYPIPRHDTVYWYQQGPGQDPQFLISFYEKMQSDKGSIPDRFSAQQFSDYHSELNMSSLELGDSALYFCASSDRQGAARDTIYFGEGSWLTVV.

The rearrangement uses TRBV29-1 and TRBJ2-7, with D possibly TRBD1 on 5 matching bases. CDR1 is SQVTM, CDR2 ANQGSEA, per germline. CDR3 length equals 12 residues. Trimming removed 6 bases from V and 3 bases from J, with 12 bases in between. The CDR3 DNA reads TGCAGCGTGGTCACAGGTAGCTACGAGCAGTACTTC. Amino acid sequence: CSVVTGSYEQYF.

The chain carries TRBV3-1 (or the pseudogene TRBV3-2) and TRBJ1-3; maybe TRBD1 (5 bases). Per germline, CDR1 LGHDT and CDR2 YNNKEL (reference sequence). This CDR3 region has 15 residues. Trimming pared 1 base from V and 2 bases from J, leaving 9 bases between. CDR3 sequence reads: CASSQARDPGNTIYF. The DNA of the CDR3 is TGTGCCAGCAGCCAAGCCAGGGATCCTGGAAACACCATATATTTT.

This clone came up a few times. This sequence joins TRBV28 and TRBJ2-1, with D uncertain. CDR3 length equals 12 residues. Germline V gives CDR1 MDHEN, CDR2 SYDVKM. Deletions cut 3 bases from V and 11 bases from J, with 11 bases between. The CDR3 is CASSFVEIQQFF. CDR3 DNA sequence: TGTGCCAGCAGTTTCGTGGAGATTCAGCAGTTCTTC.

J is TRBJ2-3 and V is TRBV5-4; maybe TRBD2 (5 bases). V gave up 2 bases and J gave up 6 bases, with 13 bases separating them. The CDR3 totals 14 residues. CDR1 and CDR2 (germline): SGHNT, YYREEE (reference sequence). This chain's CDR3 is CASSLAALMDTQYF. The CDR3 DNA sequence: TGTGCCAGCAGCTTAGCGGCCCTTATGGATACGCAGTATTTT.

This clone was detected only once. The chain joins TRBV27 to TRBJ2-7; 7 bases align to TRBD1. Germline V gives CDR1 MNHEY, CDR2 SMNVEV (reference sequence). The CDR3 is made up of 16 amino acids. V trimming: 0 bases; J trimming: 2 bases; junction bases outside the gene matches: 7. CDR3 region: CASSLSITDRAYEQYF. CDR3 sequence (DNA): TGTGCCAGCAGTTTATCGATTACCGACAGGGCCTACGAGCAGTACTTC.

The V and J genes are TRBV9 and TRBJ2-7; D gene ambiguous. Germline CDR1 SGDLS, CDR2 YYNGEE. This CDR3 region has 14 residues. Deletions cut 2 bases from V and 6 bases from J, with 15 bases between. In nucleotides, the CDR3 is TGTGCCAGCAGCGTGGCCGACTCGCTCCGCGAGCAGTACTTC. It is translated as CASSVADSLREQYF.

The chain employs TRBV29-1 and TRBJ1-1; 8 bases match TRBD1. J gave up 7 bases and V 2 bases, and 9 bases lay outside the gene matches. CDR3 size: 14 residues. Germline lookup yields CDR1 SQVTM and CDR2 ANQGSEA. CDR3 region: CSVELGDRRDEAFF. As DNA, the CDR3 is TGCAGCGTTGAATTAGGGGACAGGAGGGATGAAGCTTTCTTT.

The gene calls are TRBV28 and TRBJ2-1, with a possible D match to TRBD1 (5 bases). V was pared by 2 bases and J by 10 bases, with 12 bases between. There are 13 residues in the CDR3. CDR1 is MDHEN, CDR2 SYDVKM, per germline. The CDR3 nucleotides are TGTGCCAGCAGTTTACAGGGCCCTTGGGAGCAGTTCTTC. Its translation: CASSLQGPWEQFF.

The gene calls are TRBV2 and TRBJ1-1; 7 nucleotides line up with TRBD1. CDR1 SNHLY and CDR2 FYNNEI come from the germline V gene. The CDR3 covers 14 residues. V lost 6 bases and J lost 3; bases outside the gene matches: 7. CDR3 sequence (DNA): TGTGCCAGCAGCAAAGGGGGCTCTCACACTGAAGCTTTCTTT. This translates into CASSKGGSHTEAFF.